This TCR beta chain was obtained from a study of control samples from healthy donors and cancer patients. Germline values: CDR1 MDHEN, CDR2 SYDVKM. This CDR3 comprises 14 residues. J gave up 7 bases and V 5 bases, and 8 bases lay outside the gene matches. TCRdb keeps only in-frame clones here, not all; method: immunoSEQ multiplex PCR. The sample lists some 130,000 clones; over 80% were seen once. The source of this sequence is a woman aged 45-59 years in good health. V and J are TRBV28 and TRBJ2-7, with TRBD1 identical over 10 bases. The sample comprised blood. CDR3 in DNA: TGTGCCAGCAGTGTACCGGGACAGGGGTATGAGCAGTACTTC. This sequence encodes CASSVPGQGYEQYF. Full variable domain (remainder filled in from reference TRBV28 and TRBJ2-7): DVKVTQSSRYLVKRTGEKVFLECVQDMDHENMFWYRQDPGLGLRLIYFSYDVKMKEKGDIPEGYSVSREKKERFSLILESASTNQTSMYLCASSVPGQGYEQYFGPGTRLTVT.